This paragraph reports one T cell receptor beta chain. Its binding antigen is unknown. No base qualities exist here, and no much larger clone lies one base off it. This sample stems from a study of technical replicates of blood from several donors (TCRdb year 2017). Preparation of the library involved the immunoSEQ multiplex PCR assay. TCRdb re-hosts the immuneACCESS table, in-frame sequences only. Its copies lack some clones; in the studies checked, an unresolved V gene accounts for under half of them, and the cause for the rest is not known. The table for this sample lists tens of thousands of clones; 75% to 90% of them were counted only once. The ten largest clones represent 5% to 6.5% of the sample. The germline V gene supplies CDR1 MRHNA and CDR2 SNTAGT. Clipping removes 4 bases from V and 7 bases from J, with 12 as the unmatched junction base count. The CDR3 spans 16 residues, from the cysteine through the phenylalanine. The CDR3 DNA has 48 bases and is translated from base 1.

The chain is assembled from TRBV6-4 and TRBJ2-2; 7 bases in the middle match TRBD1. The TCR originated in a human donor in good health. Some clones in this sample may be carry-over from other donors' samples. Sequenced material: PBMCs. The DNA sequence follows: TGTGCCAGCAGTGCCAATGAACAGGGGCGCGGCGGGGAGCTGTTTTTT. Translated, it reads CASSANEQGRGGELFF.